What follows describes a single TCR beta chain. Its target antigen remains unknown. Base qualities were left out, and no much larger clone turns up one base away. Enrolling through a virtual design, the prospective study's participants ranged in age from roughly 18 to 95 years and lived across about two dozen United States geographic areas. To assign participants to cohorts, the prospective study relied on clinical history that participants themselves reported in a screening survey and a study questionnaire. Recovered participants in ImmuneRACE Cohort 3 were defined as having two consecutive negative NP/OP PCR tests, clearance from a healthcare professional, or resolution of symptoms. Mobile phlebotomists in the prospective study collected whole blood, serum and a nasopharyngeal or oropharyngeal swab from every participant. Over a roughly two-month period, participants in the prospective study had the option of providing additional blood draws and questionnaires. Before DNA extraction, blood samples from the prospective study were shipped at room temperature or frozen.

These data belong to a study of blood T cell repertoires in COVID-19 (dated by TCRdb to 2018 to 2020). In terms of the full investigation: Collaborator samples came from the United States, Italy and Spain and covered acute and convalescent phases of COVID-19. The prospective study material was composed of cDNA or gDNA derived from T cells, B-cell-depleted T cells, or PBMCs. Subjects who had been exposed to COVID-19, were actively infected with it, or had recovered from it provided the deeply sampled blood TCRbeta repertoires that made up the dataset. The repertoires were released in a freely available public database meant as a resource for research on the immune response to SARS-CoV-2. The samples were drawn from the first 160 participants of the ongoing ImmuneRACE study and from over a thousand subjects provided by 6 global collaborators. A de-identified subject ID, COVID-19 status, age in years and sex were almost always included in the sample metadata. Where available, HLA class I and class II types were taken from metadata supplied by the sample provider and were not determined by assay-based typing.

TCRbeta CDR3 regions were amplified from genomic DNA using the immunoSEQ Assay, a bias-controlled multiplex PCR. In the authors' own workflow: The number of nucleated cells in each sample was estimated from the amplification of reference gene primers within the assay. Sequence reads were collapsed and filtered to measure the absolute abundance of every unique TCRbeta CDR3 rearrangement. Productive Simpson clonality was computed per sample as the square root of Simpson's diversity index over productive rearrangements. This immuneACCESS table, as held by TCRdb, lists in-frame sequences with V and J called but not all clones. Of the missing ones, under half trace to an unresolved V gene in checked studies; the others have no known cause. V and J calls plus clone size are reproduced from that table; the DNA served to infer D and trimming. The sample table lists around 130,000 clones, roughly four fifths of them with a count of one. 18% of the sample goes to the ten largest clones.

What the study reported, not specific to this receptor: Clinical and demographic metadata were provided uncurated, with the amount varying by source and participant.

The CDR3 contains 13 residues, cysteine and phenylalanine counted. The kept DNA is CDR3 alone, 39 bases in frame from the first base. The V end gives up 5 bases and the J end 3 bases, leaving 2 bases in the junction not matched to a gene. As encoded in the germline V gene, CDR1 is SNHLY while CDR2 is FYNNEI. Rearrangement joined TRBV2 to TRBJ1-2, and TRBD1 aligns with 8 junction nucleotides. Sequenced material: PBMCs or T cells enriched from blood (not recorded which). The clonotype was recovered from a man aged 25 to 40 who had recovered from COVID-19. CDR3 region: CASSRGQDYGYTF. The DNA is as follows: TGTGCCAGCAGTCGGGGACAGGACTATGGCTACACCTTC.